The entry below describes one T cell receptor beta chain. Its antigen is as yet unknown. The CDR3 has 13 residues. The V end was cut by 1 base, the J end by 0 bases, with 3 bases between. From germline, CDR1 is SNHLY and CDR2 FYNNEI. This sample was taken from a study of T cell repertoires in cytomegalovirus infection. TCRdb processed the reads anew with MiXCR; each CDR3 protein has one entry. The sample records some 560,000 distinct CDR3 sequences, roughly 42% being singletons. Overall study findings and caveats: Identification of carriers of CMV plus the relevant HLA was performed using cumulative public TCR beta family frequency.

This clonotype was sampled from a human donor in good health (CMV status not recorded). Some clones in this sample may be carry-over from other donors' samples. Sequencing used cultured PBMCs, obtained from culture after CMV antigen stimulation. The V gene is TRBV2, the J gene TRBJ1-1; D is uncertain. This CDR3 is CASSEEVNTEAFF. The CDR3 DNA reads TGTGCCAGCAGTGAAGAGGTGAACACTGAAGCTTTCTTT.